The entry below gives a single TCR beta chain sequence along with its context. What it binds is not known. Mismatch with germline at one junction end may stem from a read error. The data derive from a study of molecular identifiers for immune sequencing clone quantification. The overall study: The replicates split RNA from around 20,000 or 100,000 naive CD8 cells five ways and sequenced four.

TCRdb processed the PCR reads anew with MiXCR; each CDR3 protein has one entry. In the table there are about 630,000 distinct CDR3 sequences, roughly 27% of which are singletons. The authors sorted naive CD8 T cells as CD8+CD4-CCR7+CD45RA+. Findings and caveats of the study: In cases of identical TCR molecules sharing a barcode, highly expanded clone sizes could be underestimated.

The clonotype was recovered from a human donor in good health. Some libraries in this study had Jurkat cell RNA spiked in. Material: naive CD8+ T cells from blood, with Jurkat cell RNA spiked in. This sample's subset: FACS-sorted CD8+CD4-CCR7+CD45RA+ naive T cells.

CDR3 loop: CAWSDSVEYDYTF. The DNA for the CDR3 is TGTGCCTGGAGTGACAGCGTTGAATATGACTACACCTTC. The chain has TRBV30 and TRBJ1-2; no firm D call. Germline CDR1 reads GTSNPN; CDR2 reads SVGIG (reference sequence). The CDR3 has 13 amino acids.